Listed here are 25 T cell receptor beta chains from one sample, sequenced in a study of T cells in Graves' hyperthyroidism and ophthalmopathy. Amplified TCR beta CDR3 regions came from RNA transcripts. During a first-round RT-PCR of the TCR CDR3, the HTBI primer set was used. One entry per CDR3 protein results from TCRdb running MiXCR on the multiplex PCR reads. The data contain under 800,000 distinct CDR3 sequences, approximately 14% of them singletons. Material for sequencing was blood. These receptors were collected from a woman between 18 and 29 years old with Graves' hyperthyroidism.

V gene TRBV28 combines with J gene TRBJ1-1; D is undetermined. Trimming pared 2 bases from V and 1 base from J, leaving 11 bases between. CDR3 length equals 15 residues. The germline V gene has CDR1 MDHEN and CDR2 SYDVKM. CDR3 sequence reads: CASSLTVAPNTEAFF. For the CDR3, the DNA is TGTGCCAGCAGTTTAACCGTAGCTCCGAACACTGAAGCTTTCTTT. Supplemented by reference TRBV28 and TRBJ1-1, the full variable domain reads DVKVTQSSRYLVKRTGEKVFLECVQDMDHENMFWYRQDPGLGLRLIYFSYDVKMKEKGDIPEGYSVSREKKERFSLILESASTNQTSMYLCASSLTVAPNTEAFFGQGTRLTVV.

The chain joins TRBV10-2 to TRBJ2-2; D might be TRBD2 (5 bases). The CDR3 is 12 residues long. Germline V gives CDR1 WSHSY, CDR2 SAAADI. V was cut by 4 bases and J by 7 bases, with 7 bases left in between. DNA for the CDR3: TGCGCCAGCAGTGTGGACTTCGGGGAGCTGTTTTTT. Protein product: CASSVDFGELFF.

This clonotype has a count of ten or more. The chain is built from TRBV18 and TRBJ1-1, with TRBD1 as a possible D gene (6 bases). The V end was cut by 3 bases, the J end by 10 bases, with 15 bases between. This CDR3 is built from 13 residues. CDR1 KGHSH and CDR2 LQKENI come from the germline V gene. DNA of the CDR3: TGTGCCAGCTCACCTACAGGGAATTTTGGAGCTTTCTTT. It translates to CASSPTGNFGAFF. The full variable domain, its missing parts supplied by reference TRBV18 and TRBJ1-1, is NAGVMQNPRHLVRRRGQEARLRCSPMKGHSHVYWYRQLPEEGLKFMVYLQKENIIDESGMPKERFSAEFPKEGPSILRIQQVVRGDSAAYFCASSPTGNFGAFFGQGTRLTVV.

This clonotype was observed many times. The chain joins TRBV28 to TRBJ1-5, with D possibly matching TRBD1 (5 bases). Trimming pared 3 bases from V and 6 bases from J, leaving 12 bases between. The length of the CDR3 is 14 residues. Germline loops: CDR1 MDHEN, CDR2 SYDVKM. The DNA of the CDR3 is TGTGCCAGCAGTTTCAGGGAATGGAGTCAGCCCCAGCATTTT. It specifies CASSFREWSQPQHF.

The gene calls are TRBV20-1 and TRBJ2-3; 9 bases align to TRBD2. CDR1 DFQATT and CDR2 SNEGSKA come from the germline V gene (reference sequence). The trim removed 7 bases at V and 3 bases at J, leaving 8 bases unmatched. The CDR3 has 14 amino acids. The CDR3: CSVRISGGTDTQYF. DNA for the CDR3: TGCAGTGTCCGGATTAGCGGGGGAACAGATACGCAGTATTTT.

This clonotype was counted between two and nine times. CDR3 sequence: CASSRDRGRGEKLFF. Written as DNA, the CDR3 is TGTGCCAGCAGTAGGGACAGGGGGCGAGGAGAAAAACTGTTTTTT. The chain joins TRBV6-1 to TRBJ1-4, with TRBD1 matching 12 bases. This CDR3 has 15 amino acids. J lost 8 bases, V lost 5 bases, and 6 bases had no gene match. Germline loops: CDR1 MNHNS, CDR2 SASEGT.

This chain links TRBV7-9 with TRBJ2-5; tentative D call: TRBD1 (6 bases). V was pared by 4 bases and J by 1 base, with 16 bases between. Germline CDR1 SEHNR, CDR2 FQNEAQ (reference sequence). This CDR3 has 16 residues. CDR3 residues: CASSSPRLDSQETQYF. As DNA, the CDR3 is TGTGCCAGCAGCTCCCCGCGGTTGGACAGCCAAGAGACCCAGTACTTC.

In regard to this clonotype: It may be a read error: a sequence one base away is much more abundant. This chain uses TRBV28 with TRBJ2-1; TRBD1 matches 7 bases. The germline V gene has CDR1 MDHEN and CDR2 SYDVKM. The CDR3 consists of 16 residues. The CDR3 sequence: CASSDDDRESYNERFF. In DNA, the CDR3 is TGTGCCAGCAGTGATGATGACAGGGAATCCTACAATGAGCGGTTCTTC.

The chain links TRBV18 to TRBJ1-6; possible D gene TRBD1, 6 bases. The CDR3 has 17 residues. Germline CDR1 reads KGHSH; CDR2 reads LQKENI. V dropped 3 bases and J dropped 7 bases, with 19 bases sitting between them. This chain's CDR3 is CASSPARAGVWNSPLHF. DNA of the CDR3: TGTGCCAGCTCACCCGCTAGGGCAGGGGTTTGGAATTCACCCCTCCACTTT.

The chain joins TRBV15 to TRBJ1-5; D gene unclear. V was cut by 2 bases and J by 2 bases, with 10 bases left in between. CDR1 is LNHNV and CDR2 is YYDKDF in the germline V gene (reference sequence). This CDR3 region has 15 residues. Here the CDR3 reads CATSRSKGGNQPQHF. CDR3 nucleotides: TGTGCCACCAGCAGATCCAAGGGTGGCAATCAGCCCCAGCATTTT.

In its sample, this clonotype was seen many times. The CDR3 DNA reads as TGTGCCAGCTCACGACGAAGTAATGAAAAACTGTTTTTT. Encoded protein: CASSRRSNEKLFF. The V gene is TRBV18, the J gene TRBJ1-4; D unresolved. The CDR3 sequence is 13 residues long. Trimming stripped 4 bases from V and 4 bases from J, with 7 bases between. The V gene's germline CDR1 is KGHSH and CDR2 LQKENI.

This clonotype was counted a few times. The CDR3 sequence is CASGVGNTIYF. DNA of the CDR3: TGTGCCAGCGGGGTTGGAAACACCATATATTTT. V is TRBV2 and J is TRBJ1-3, with no clear D. This CDR3 is 11 amino acids long. Trimming left V 8 bases short and J 3 bases short, with 5 bases between. Germline V gene data show CDR1 as SNHLY and CDR2 as FYNNEI.

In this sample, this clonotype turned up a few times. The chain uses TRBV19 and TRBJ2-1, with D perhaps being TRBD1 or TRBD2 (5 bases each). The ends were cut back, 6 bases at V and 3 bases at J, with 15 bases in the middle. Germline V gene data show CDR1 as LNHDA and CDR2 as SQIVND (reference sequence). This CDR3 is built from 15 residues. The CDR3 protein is CASSEAGTNYNEQFF. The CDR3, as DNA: TGTGCCAGTAGCGAGGCAGGGACCAACTACAATGAGCAGTTCTTC.

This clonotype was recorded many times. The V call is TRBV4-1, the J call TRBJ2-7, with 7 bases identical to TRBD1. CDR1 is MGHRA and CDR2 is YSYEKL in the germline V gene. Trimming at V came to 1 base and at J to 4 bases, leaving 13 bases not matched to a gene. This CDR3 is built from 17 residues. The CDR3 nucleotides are TGCGCCAGCAGCCAAGGTAGGGACAGCGGCGCCTTATACGAGCAGTACTTC. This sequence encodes CASSQGRDSGALYEQYF.

The CDR3 loop reads CASSGTSSLAKNIQYF. Written as DNA, the CDR3 is TGCGCCAGCAGCGGGACTAGCTCTTTAGCCAAAAACATTCAGTACTTC. This sequence joins TRBV5-1 and TRBJ2-4, with 9 nucleotides matching TRBD2. The CDR3 has 16 residues. V lost 4 bases, J lost 0 bases, and 5 bases stayed unmatched. Germline CDR1 and CDR2: SGHRS and YFSETQ.

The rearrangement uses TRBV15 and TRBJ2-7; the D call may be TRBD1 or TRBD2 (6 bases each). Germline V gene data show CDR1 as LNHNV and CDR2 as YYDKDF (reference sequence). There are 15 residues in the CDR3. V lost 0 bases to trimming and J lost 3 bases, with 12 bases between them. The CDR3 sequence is CATSRDRRGHYEQYF. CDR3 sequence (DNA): TGTGCCACCAGCAGAGACAGGAGGGGACACTACGAGCAGTACTTC.

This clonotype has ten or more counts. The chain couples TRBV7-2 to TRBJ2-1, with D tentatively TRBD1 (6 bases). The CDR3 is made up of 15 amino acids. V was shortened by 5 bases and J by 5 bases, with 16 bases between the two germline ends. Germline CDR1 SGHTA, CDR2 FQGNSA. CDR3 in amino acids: CASSPRLYRDNEQFF. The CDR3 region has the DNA TGTGCCAGCAGCCCCAGATTATACAGGGACAATGAGCAGTTCTTC.

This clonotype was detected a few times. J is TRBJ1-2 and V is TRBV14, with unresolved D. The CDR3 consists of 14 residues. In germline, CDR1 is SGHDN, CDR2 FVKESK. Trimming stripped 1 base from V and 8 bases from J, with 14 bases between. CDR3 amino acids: CASSQGRRVLGYTF. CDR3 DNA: TGTGCCAGCAGCCAAGGAAGGCGAGTACTCGGCTACACCTTC.

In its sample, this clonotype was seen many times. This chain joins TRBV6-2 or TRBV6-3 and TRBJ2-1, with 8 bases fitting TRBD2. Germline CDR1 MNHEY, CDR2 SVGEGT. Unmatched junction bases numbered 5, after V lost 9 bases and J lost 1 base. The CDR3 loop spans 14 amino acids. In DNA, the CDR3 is TGTGCCAGTAGCGGGACTGGTTCCTACAATGAGCAGTTCTTC. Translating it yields CASSGTGSYNEQFF.

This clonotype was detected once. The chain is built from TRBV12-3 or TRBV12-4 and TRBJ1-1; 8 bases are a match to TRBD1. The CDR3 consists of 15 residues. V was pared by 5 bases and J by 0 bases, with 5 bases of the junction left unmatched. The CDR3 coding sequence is TGTGCCAGCAGTACAACGACAGGGGTGAACACTGAAGCTTTCTTT. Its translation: CASSTTTGVNTEAFF.

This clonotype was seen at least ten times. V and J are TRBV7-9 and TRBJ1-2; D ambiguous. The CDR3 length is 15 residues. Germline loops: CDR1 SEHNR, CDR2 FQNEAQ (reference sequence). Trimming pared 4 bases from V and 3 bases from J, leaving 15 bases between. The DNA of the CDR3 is TGTGCCAGCAGCTCCACACCGCGGGGTTACTATGGCTACACCTTC. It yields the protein CASSSTPRGYYGYTF.

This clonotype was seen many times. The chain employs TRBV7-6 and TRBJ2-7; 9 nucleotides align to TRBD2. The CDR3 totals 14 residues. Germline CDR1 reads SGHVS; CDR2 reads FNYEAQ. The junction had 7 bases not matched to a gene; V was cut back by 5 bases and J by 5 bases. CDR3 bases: TGTGCCAGCAGCCCCATAGCGGGAGATAACGAGCAGTACTTC. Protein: CASSPIAGDNEQYF.

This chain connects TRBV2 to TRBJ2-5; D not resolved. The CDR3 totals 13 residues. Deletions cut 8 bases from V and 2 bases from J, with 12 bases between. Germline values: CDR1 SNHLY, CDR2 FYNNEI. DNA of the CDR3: TGTGCCAGCTGGGTTTACGGACAAGAGACCCAGTACTTC. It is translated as CASWVYGQETQYF.

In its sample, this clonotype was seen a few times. The DNA of the CDR3 is TGTGCCACCGAAATGGGGGCCCGAAGGGAGACCGGGGAGCTGTTTTTT. Amino acid sequence: CATEMGARRETGELFF. The chain links TRBV19 to TRBJ2-2; a weak D match, TRBD1 (6 bases). The CDR3 extends over 16 amino acids. Deletions cut 10 bases from V and 5 bases from J, with 23 bases between. Germline assignment: CDR1 LNHDA and CDR2 SQIVND (reference sequence).

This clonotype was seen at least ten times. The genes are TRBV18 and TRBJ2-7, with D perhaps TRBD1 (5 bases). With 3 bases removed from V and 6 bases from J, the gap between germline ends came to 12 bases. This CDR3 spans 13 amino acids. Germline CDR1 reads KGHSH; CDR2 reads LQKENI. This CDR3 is CASSPPQGGEQYF. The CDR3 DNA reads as TGTGCCAGCTCACCTCCGCAGGGTGGCGAGCAGTACTTC.